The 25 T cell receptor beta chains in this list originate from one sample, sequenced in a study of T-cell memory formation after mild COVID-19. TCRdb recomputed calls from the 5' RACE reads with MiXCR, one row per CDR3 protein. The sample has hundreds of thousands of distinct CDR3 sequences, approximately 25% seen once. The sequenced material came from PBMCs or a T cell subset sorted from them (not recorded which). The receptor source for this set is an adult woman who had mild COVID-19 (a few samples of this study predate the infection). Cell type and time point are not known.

This chain's CDR3 is CASTGFGKLFF. Here the CDR3 DNA reads TGTGCCAGCACTGGGTTCGGAAAACTGTTTTTT. The rearrangement joins TRBV2 to TRBJ1-4; no clear D gene. The V and J ends lost 7 bases and 10 bases respectively, with 10 bases between them. CDR3 size: 11 residues. Germline V gene data show CDR1 as SNHLY and CDR2 as FYNNEI.

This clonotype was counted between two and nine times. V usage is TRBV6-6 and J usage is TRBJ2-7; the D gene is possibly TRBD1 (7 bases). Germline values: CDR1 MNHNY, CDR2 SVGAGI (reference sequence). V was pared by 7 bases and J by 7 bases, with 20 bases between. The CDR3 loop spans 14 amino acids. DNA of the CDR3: TGTGCCAGCACTAGGGACAGCGCAGGGGGGGAGCAGTACTTC. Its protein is CASTRDSAGGEQYF.

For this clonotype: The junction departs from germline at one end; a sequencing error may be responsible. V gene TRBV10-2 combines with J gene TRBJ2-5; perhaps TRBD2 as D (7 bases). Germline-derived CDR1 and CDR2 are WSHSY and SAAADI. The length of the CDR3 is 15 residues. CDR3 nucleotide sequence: TGCGCCAGCAGTGAGTCTCCAGCGTGGAGGGGGGGCATGAACTTC. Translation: CASSESPAWRGGMNF.

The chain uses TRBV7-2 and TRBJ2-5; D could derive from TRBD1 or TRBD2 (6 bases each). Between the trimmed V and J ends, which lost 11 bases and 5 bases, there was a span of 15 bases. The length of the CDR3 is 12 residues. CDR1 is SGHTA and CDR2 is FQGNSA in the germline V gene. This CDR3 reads CASEGGWETQYF. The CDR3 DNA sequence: TGTGCCTCAGAGGGGGGATGGGAGACCCAGTACTTC. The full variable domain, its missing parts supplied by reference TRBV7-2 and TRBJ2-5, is GAGVSQSPSNKVTEKGKDVELRCDPISGHTALYWYRQSLGQGLEFLIYFQGNSAPDKSGLPSDRFSAERTGGSVSTLTIQRTQQEDSAVYLCASEGGWETQYFGPGTRLLVL.

Here the CDR3 DNA reads TGCGCCAGCAGCCAAGACTCAGTAGGGATGGGCACAGATACGCAGTATTTT. Amino acids: CASSQDSVGMGTDTQYF. V is TRBV4-3 and J is TRBJ2-3; D is undetermined. The CDR3 extends over 17 amino acids. Germline loops: CDR1 LGHNA, CDR2 YSLEER. Trimming shortened V by 0 bases and J by 1 base, and 14 bases separated the two germline ends.

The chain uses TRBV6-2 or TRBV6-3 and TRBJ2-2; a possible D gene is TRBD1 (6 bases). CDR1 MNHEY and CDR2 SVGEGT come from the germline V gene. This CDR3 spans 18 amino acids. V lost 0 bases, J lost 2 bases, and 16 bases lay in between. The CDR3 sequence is CASSYSIPRQVNTGELFF. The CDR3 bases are TGTGCCAGCAGTTACTCGATTCCCCGACAGGTTAACACCGGGGAGCTGTTTTTT.

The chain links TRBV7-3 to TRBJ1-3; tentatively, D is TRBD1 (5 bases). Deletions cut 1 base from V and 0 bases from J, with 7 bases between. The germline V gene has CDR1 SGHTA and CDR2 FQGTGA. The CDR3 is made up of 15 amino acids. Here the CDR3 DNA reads TGTGCCAGCAGCTTAAGGGGGGACTCTGGAAACACCATATATTTT. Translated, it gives CASSLRGDSGNTIYF.

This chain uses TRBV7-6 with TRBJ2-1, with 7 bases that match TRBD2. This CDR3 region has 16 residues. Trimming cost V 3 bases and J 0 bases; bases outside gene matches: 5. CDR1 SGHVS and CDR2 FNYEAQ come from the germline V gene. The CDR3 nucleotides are TGTGCCAGCAGCTTCGGGGGGATGAGCTCCTACAATGAGCAGTTCTTC. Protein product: CASSFGGMSSYNEQFF. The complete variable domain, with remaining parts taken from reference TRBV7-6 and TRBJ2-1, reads GAGVSQSPRYKVTKRGQDVALRCDPISGHVSLYWYRQALGQGPEFLTYFNYEAQQDKSGLPNDRFSAERPEGSISTLTIQRTEQRDSAMYRCASSFGGMSSYNEQFFGPGTRLTVL.

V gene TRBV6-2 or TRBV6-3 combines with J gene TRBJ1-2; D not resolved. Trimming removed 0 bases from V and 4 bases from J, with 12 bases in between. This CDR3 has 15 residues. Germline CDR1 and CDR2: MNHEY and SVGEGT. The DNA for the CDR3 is TGTGCCAGCAGTTACTCGGCCGGGTACGGCTATGGCTACACCTTC. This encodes CASSYSAGYGYGYTF.

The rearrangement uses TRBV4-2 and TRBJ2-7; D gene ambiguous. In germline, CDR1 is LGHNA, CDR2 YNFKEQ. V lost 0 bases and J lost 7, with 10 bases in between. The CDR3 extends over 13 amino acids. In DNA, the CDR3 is TGTGCCAGCAGCCAAGAGTTAATCGGGGAGCAGTACTTC. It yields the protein CASSQELIGEQYF.

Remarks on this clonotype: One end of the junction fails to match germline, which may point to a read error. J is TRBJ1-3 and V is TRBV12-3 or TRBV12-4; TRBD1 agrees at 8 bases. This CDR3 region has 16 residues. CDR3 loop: CAISSRQGWSGNTIYF. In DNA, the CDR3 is TGTGCCATCAGTTCGAGACAGGGGTGGTCTGGAAACACCATATATTTT.

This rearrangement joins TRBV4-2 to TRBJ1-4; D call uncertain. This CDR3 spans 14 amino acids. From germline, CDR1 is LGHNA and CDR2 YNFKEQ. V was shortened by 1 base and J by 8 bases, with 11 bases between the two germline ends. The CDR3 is CASSQGPVGEKLFF. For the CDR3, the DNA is TGTGCCAGCAGCCAAGGTCCGGTAGGGGAAAAACTGTTTTTT.

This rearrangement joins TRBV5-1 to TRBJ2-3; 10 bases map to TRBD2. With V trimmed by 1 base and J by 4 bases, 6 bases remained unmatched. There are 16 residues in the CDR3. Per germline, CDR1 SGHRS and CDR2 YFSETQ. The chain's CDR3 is CASSLTSGTYADTQYF. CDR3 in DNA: TGCGCCAGCAGCTTGACTAGCGGGACATATGCAGATACGCAGTATTTT.

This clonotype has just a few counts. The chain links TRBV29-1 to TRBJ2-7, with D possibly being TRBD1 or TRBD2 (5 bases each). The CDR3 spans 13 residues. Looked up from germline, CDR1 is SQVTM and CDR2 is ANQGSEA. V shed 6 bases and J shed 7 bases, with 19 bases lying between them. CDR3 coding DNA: TGCAGCGTCGGGTGGGGGAGCTCTAAGGAGCAGTACTTC. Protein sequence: CSVGWGSSKEQYF.

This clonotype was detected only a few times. The CDR3 nucleotides read TGTGCCAGCAGCCTCAGCGGGACAGGGACCGGCACAGATACGCAGTATTTT. Amino acid sequence: CASSLSGTGTGTDTQYF. The chain joins TRBV12-3 or TRBV12-4 to TRBJ2-3, with 9 nucleotides matching TRBD1. This CDR3 comprises 17 residues. Germline trimming cut 6 bases from V and 1 base from J; bases unmatched to any gene: 11.

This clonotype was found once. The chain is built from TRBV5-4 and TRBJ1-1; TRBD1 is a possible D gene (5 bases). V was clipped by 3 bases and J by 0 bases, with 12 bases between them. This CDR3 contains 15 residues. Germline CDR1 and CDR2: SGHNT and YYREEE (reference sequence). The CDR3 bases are TGTGCCAGCAGCTCCCTAAGGGGAATGAACACTGAAGCTTTCTTT. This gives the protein CASSSLRGMNTEAFF.

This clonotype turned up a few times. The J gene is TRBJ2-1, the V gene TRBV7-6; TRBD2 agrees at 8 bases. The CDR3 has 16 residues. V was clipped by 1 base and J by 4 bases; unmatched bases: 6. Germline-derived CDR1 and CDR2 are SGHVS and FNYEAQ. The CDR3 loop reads CASSLGTSGTYNEQFF. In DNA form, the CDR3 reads TGTGCCAGCAGCTTAGGTACTAGCGGAACGTACAATGAGCAGTTCTTC.

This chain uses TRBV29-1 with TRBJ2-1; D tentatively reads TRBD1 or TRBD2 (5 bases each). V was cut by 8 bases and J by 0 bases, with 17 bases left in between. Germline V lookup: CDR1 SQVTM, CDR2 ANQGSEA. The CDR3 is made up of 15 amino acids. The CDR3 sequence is CSFKPRDPSYNEQFF. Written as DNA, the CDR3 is TGCAGCTTTAAACCTCGGGACCCCTCCTACAATGAGCAGTTCTTC.

CDR3 sequence reads: CASSIPSGTQETQYF. The CDR3 DNA is TGTGCCAGCAGCATCCCTTCAGGGACCCAAGAGACCCAGTACTTC. The rearrangement links TRBV7-9 to TRBJ2-5; tentatively, D is TRBD1 or TRBD2 (5 bases each). This CDR3 is 15 amino acids long. Germline V gene lookup returns CDR1 SEHNR and CDR2 FQNEAQ (reference sequence). Trimming took 5 bases from V and 1 from J, leaving 14 bases between them.

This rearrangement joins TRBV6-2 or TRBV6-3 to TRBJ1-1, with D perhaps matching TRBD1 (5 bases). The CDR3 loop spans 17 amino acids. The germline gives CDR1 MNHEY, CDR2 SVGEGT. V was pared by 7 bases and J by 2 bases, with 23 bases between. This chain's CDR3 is CASKNELGATGNTEAFF. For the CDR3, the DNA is TGTGCCAGCAAAAACGAGTTAGGGGCGACTGGAAACACTGAAGCTTTCTTT.

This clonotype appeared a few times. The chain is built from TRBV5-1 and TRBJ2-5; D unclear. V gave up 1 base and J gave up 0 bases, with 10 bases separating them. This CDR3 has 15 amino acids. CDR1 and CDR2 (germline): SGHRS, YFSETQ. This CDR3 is CASSLKIRNQETQYF. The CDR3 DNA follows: TGCGCCAGCAGCTTGAAAATCCGGAACCAAGAGACCCAGTACTTC.

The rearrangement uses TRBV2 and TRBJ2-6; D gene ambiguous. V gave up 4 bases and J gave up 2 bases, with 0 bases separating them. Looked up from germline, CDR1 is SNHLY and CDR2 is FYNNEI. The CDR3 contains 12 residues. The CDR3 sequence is CASSAGANVLTF. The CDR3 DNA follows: TGTGCCAGCAGTGCTGGGGCCAACGTCCTGACTTTC.

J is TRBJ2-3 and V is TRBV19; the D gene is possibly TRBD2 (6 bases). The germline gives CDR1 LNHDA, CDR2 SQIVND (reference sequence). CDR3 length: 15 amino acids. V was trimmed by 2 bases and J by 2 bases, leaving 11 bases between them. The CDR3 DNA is TGTGCCAGTAGTATAAGTAGGACTACCACAGATACGCAGTATTTT. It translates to CASSISRTTTDTQYF.

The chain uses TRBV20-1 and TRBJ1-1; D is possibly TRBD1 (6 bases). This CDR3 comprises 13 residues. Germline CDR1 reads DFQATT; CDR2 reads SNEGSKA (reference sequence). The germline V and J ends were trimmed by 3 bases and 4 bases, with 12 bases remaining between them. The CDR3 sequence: CSARDSFSTEAFF. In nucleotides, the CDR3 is TGCAGTGCTAGGGACAGTTTTTCCACTGAAGCTTTCTTT.

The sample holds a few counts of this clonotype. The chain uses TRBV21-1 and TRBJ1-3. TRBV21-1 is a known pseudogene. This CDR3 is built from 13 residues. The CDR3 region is CASSKLRGNTIYF. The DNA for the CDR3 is TGTGCCAGCAGCAAACTCCGCGGGAACACCATATATTTT.